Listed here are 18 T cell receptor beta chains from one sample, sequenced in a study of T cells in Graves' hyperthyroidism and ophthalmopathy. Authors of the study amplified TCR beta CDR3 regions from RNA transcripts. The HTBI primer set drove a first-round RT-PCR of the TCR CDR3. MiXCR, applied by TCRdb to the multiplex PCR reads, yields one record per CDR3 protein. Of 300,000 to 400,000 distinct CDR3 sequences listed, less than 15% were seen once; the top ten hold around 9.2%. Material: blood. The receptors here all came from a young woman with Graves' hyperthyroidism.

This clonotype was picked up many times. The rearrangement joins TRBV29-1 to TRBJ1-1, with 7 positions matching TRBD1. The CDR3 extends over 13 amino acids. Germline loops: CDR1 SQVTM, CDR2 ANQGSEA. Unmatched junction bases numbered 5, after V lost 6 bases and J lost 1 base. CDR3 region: CSVMGQWNTEAFF. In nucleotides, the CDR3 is TGCAGCGTGATGGGACAGTGGAACACTGAAGCTTTCTTT.

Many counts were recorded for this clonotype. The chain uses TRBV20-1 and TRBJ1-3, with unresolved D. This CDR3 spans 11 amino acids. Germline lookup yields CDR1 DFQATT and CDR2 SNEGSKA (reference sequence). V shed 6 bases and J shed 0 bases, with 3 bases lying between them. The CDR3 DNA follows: TGCAGTGCCCCCTCTGGAAACACCATATATTTT. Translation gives CSAPSGNTIYF.

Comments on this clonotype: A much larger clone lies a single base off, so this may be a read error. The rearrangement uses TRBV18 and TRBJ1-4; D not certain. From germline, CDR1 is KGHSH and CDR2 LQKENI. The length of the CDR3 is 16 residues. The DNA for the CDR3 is TGTGCCAGCTCACCACGGGCAGCTGCAACTAATGAAAAACTGCTTTTT. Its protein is CASSPRAAATNEKLLF. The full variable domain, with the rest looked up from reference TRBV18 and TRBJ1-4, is NAGVMQNPRHLVRRRGQEARLRCSPMKGHSHVYWYRQLPEEGLKFMVYLQKENIIDESGMPKERFSAEFPKEGPSILRIQQVVRGDSAAYFCASSPRAAATNEKLLFGSGTQLSVL.

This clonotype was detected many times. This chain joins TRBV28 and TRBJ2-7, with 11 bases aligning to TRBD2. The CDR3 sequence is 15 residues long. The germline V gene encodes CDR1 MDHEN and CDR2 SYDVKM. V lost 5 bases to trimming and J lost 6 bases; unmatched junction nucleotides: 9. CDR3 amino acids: CASSPNHGTSGEQYF. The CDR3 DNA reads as TGTGCCAGCAGTCCCAATCATGGGACTAGCGGCGAGCAGTACTTC. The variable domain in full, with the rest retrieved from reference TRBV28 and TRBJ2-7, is DVKVTQSSRYLVKRTGEKVFLECVQDMDHENMFWYRQDPGLGLRLIYFSYDVKMKEKGDIPEGYSVSREKKERFSLILESASTNQTSMYLCASSPNHGTSGEQYFGPGTRLTVT.

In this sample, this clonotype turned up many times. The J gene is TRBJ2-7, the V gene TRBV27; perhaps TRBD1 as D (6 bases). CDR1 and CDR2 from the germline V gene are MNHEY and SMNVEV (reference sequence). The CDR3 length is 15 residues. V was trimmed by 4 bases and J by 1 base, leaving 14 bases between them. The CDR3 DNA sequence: TGTGCCAGCAGTTCCGCACCGAGGGGGTCCTACGAGCAGTACTTC. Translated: CASSSAPRGSYEQYF.

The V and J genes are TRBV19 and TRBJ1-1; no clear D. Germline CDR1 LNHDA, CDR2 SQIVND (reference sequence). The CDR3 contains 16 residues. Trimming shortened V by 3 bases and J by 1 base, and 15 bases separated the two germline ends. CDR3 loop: CASSILATWPNTEAFF. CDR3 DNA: TGTGCCAGTAGTATTTTAGCCACCTGGCCGAACACTGAAGCTTTCTTT.

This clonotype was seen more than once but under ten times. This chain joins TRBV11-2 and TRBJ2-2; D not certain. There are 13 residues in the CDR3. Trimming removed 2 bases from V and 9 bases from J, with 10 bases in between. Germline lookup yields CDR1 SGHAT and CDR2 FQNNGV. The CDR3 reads CASSLSWARELFF. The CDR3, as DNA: TGTGCCAGCAGCTTATCGTGGGCCAGGGAGCTGTTTTTT.

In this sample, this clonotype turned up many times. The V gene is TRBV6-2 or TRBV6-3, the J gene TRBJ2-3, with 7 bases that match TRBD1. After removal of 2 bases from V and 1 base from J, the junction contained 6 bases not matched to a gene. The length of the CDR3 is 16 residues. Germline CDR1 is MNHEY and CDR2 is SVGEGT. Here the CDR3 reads CASSYGIDRGTDTQYF. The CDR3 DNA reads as TGTGCCAGCAGTTACGGAATCGACAGGGGCACAGATACGCAGTATTTT.

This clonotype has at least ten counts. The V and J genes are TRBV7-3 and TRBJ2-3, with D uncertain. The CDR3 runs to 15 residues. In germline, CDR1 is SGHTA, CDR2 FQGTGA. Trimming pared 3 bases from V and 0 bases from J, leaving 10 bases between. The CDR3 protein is CASSFDAASTDTQYF. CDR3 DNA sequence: TGTGCCAGCAGCTTCGATGCGGCTAGCACAGATACGCAGTATTTT. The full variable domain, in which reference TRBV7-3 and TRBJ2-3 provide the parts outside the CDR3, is GAGVSQTPSNKVTEKGKYVELRCDPISGHTALYWYRQSLGQGPEFLIYFQGTGAADDSGLPNDRFFAVRPEGSVSTLKIQRTERGDSAVYLCASSFDAASTDTQYFGPGTRLTVL.

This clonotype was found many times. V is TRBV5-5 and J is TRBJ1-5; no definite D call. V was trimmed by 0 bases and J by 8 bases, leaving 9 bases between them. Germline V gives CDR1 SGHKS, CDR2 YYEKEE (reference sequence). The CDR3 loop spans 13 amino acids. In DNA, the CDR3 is TGTGCCAGCAGCTTGGTTCCGTATGAGCCCCAGCATTTT. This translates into CASSLVPYEPQHF.

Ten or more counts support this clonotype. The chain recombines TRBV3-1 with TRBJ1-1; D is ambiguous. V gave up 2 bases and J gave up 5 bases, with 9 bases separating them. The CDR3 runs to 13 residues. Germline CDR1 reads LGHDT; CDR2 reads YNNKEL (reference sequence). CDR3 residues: CASSQLGRTEAFF. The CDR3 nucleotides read TGTGCCAGCAGCCAACTAGGACGTACTGAAGCTTTCTTT.

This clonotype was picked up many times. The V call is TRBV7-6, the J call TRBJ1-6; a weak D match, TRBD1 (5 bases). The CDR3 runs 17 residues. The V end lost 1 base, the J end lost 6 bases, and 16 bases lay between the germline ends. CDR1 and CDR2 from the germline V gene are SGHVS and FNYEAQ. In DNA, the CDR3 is TGTGCCAGCAGCTTAGGGTCAGGGAGAGGGAGTAATTCACCCCTCCACTTT. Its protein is CASSLGSGRGSNSPLHF.

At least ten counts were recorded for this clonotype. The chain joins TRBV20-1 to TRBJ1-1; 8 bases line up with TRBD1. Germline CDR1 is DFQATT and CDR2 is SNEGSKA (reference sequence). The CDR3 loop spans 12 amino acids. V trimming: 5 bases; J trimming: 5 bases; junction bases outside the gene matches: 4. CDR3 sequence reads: CSALDRATEAFF. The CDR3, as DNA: TGCAGTGCTCTGGACAGGGCAACTGAAGCTTTCTTT.

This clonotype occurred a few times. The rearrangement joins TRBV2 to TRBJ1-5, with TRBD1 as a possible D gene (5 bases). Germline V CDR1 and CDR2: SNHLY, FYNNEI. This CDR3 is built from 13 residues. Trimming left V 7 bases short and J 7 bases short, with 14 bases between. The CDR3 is CASNGAAGQPQHF. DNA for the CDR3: TGTGCCAGCAACGGGGCTGCAGGGCAGCCCCAGCATTTT.

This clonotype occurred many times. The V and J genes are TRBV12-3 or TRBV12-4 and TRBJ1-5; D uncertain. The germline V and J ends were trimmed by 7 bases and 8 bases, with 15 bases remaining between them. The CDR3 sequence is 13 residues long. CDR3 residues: CASTWGGLEPQHF. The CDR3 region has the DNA TGTGCCAGCACCTGGGGTGGTCTTGAGCCCCAGCATTTT.

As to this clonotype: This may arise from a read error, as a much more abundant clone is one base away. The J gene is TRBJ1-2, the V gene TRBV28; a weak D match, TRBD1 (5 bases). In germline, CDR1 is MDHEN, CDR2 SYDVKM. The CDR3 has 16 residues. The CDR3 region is CASSLASNDRNYGYAF. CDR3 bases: TGTGCCAGCAGTTTAGCCTCGAACGACAGAAACTATGGCTACGCCTTC.

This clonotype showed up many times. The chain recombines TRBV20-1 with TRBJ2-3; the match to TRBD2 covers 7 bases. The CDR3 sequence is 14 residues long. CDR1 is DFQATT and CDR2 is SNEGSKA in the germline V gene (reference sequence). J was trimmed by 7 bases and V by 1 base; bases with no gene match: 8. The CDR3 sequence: CSARGLAVAHTQYF. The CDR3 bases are TGCAGTGCTAGAGGGCTAGCGGTCGCTCATACGCAGTATTTT.

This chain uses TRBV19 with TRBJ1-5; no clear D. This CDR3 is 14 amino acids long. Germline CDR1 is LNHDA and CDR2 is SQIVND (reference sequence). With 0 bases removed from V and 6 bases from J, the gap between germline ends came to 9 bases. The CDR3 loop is CASSIDRGVQPQHF. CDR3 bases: TGTGCCAGTAGTATAGATCGAGGAGTTCAGCCCCAGCATTTT.